The 3 T cell receptor beta chains listed next were all sequenced from one sample in a study of CD8 T cells in ankylosing spondylitis. TCRdb called the 5' RACE reads again in MiXCR, with one record for every CDR3 protein. This table holds about 240,000 distinct CDR3 sequences, roughly a tenth found once. The sample taken for sequencing was blood, either unsorted or a sorted T cell fraction (not recorded which). These receptors were taken from a male donor with ankylosing spondylitis or in good health (not recorded which).

This clonotype was counted at least ten times. The chain joins TRBV6-1 to TRBJ2-5; D is perhaps TRBD2 (5 bases). Germline V gives CDR1 MNHNS, CDR2 SASEGT. The CDR3 is 13 amino acids. Trimming stripped 5 bases from V and 4 bases from J, with 11 bases between. As DNA, the CDR3 is TGTGCCAGCAGTCGCACTAGTTTAGAGACCCAGTACTTC. Its translation: CASSRTSLETQYF.

In this sample, this clonotype turned up many times. The chain carries TRBV10-3 and TRBJ2-3; TRBD2 matches at 8 bases. Germline V gives CDR1 ENHRY, CDR2 SYGVKD. The CDR3 loop spans 15 amino acids. The junction had 4 bases not matched to a gene; V was cut back by 0 bases and J by 5 bases. The CDR3 nucleotides are TGTGCCATCAGTGAGTCCCAGCGGGGGATAGATACGCAGTATTTT. Protein product: CAISESQRGIDTQYF.

The rearrangement uses TRBV20-1 and TRBJ2-7; D uncertain. V was clipped by 5 bases and J by 2 bases, with 16 bases between them. Germline-derived CDR1 and CDR2 are DFQATT and SNEGSKA (reference sequence). This CDR3 comprises 14 residues. The CDR3 DNA follows: TGCAGTGCTCCGAGACCTGATCGCCCCTACGAGCAGTACTTC. Protein sequence: CSAPRPDRPYEQYF.